The source of this T cell receptor beta chain is a study of early T cells in non-severe SARS-CoV-2 infection. V lost 8 bases and J lost 5, with 12 bases in between. Germline V CDR1 and CDR2: MNHEY, SMNVEV (reference sequence). The CDR3 extends over 13 amino acids. This clonotype was seen repeatedly, ten times or more. As part of library construction, unique molecular identifiers were attached to individual cDNA molecules. MiXCR, run by TCRdb on the 5' RACE reads, gives a single entry per CDR3 protein. This sample has around 20,000 distinct CDR3 sequences; around 5% occur once, and the top ten carry over 4.5%.

The chain recombines TRBV27 with TRBJ1-4; the D is unclear. The sequence came from an adult who was a healthcare worker with PCR-confirmed SARS-CoV-2 infection or an uninfected control (not recorded which). Sequences were obtained from whole blood. This CDR3 is CASRRAENEKLFF. In DNA, the CDR3 is TGTGCCAGCCGCCGGGCAGAAAATGAAAAACTGTTTTTT.